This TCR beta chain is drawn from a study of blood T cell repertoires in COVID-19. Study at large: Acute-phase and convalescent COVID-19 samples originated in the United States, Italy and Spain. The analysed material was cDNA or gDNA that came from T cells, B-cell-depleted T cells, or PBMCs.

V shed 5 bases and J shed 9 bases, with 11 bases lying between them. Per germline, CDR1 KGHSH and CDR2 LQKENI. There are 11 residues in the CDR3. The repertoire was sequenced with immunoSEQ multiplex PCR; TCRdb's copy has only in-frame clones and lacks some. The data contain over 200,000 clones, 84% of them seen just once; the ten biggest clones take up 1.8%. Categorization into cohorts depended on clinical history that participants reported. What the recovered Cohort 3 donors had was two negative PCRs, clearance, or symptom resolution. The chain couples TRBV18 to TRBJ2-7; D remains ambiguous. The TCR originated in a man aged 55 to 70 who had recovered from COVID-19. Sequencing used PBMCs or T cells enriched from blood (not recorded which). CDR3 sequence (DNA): TGTGCCAGCTCAACTAACGGCTGGCAGTACTTC. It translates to CASSTNGWQYF.